The 13 T cell receptor beta chains listed next were all sequenced from one sample in a study of blood T cell repertoires in COVID-19. Using immunoSEQ multiplex PCR, the repertoire was profiled, and TCRdb retains in-frame clones only, with some absent. The sample yields about 180,000 clones, more than 70% seen once. The specimen was PBMCs or T cells enriched from blood (not recorded which). The receptors were sampled from a middle-aged man who had recovered from COVID-19.

This clone came up once. V usage is TRBV5-1 and J usage is TRBJ1-2; 8 bases are shared with TRBD1. The CDR3 contains 15 residues. The germline V gene encodes CDR1 SGHRS and CDR2 YFSETQ. V lost 2 bases to trimming and J lost 8 bases; unmatched junction nucleotides: 11. CDR3 nucleotide sequence: TGCGCCAGCAGCTTAACATTCAGGGGGCCAGAAGGCTACACCTTC. This sequence encodes CASSLTFRGPEGYTF.

The rearrangement links TRBV7-9 to TRBJ2-7; TRBD2 might be the D (5 bases). Germline V gene sequence: CDR1 SEHNR, CDR2 FQNEAQ (reference sequence). The CDR3 covers 15 residues. Trimming pared 0 bases from V and 5 bases from J, leaving 14 bases between. CDR3 loop: CASSLAGLLGNEQYF. DNA of the CDR3: TGTGCCAGCAGCTTAGCAGGACTTTTGGGGAACGAGCAGTACTTC.

This rearrangement joins TRBV3-1 (or the pseudogene TRBV3-2) to TRBJ1-2; D might be TRBD1 (6 bases). V was trimmed by 2 bases and J by 2 bases, leaving 15 bases between them. CDR1 LGHDT and CDR2 YNNKEL come from the germline V gene (reference sequence). The CDR3 runs to 16 residues. CDR3 coding DNA: TGTGCCAGCAGCCAACTCTTCGACAGGCAGAACTATGGCTACACCTTC. Its translation: CASSQLFDRQNYGYTF.

This chain links TRBV4-1 with TRBJ2-2; possibly TRBD1 for D (6 bases). Deletions cut 4 bases from V and 1 base from J, with 19 bases between. Germline values: CDR1 MGHRA, CDR2 YSYEKL. This CDR3 is built from 18 residues. As DNA, the CDR3 is TGCGCCAGCAGCCGCCTCTCTTCAGGGACATGGAACACCGGGGAGCTGTTTTTT. Translation: CASSRLSSGTWNTGELFF.

The sample holds one count of this clone. It is unclear where the CDR3 begins or ends on the DNA, so no DNA is shown, and the CDR3 is as TCRdb lists it. The rearrangement links TRBV5-1 to TRBJ1-1; the D call of TRBD1 is as the table states it, not checked on the DNA. The CDR3 numbers 16 amino acids, ends counted. Germline V gene sequence: CDR1 SGHRS, CDR2 YFSETQ. CDR3 sequence reads: CASSFGPGQPNTEAFF.

The chain employs TRBV9 and TRBJ2-3; 8 positions match TRBD2. Trimming cost V 6 bases and J 6 bases; bases outside gene matches: 12. The CDR3 is made up of 15 amino acids. Germline V gene data show CDR1 as SGDLS and CDR2 as YYNGEE. The CDR3 DNA reads TGTGCCAGCACCCTCAGTGGACTAGCATCCGATACGCAGTATTTT. It yields the protein CASTLSGLASDTQYF.

DNA of the CDR3: TGTGCCAGCAGCCGATCAACAGGGGCGAGCACTGAAGCTTTCTTT. Its protein is CASSRSTGASTEAFF. V usage is TRBV27 and J usage is TRBJ1-1, with TRBD1 matching over 7 bases. The V gene end was trimmed by 6 bases and the J gene end by 4 bases; junction bases not matched to a gene: 11. The CDR3 spans 15 residues. Germline CDR1 reads MNHEY; CDR2 reads SMNVEV (reference sequence).

The genes are TRBV6-5 and TRBJ1-1; weak D call: TRBD1 (6 bases). The germline V and J ends were trimmed by 6 bases and 2 bases, with 16 bases remaining between them. Germline values: CDR1 MNHEY, CDR2 SVGAGI. The CDR3 totals 15 residues. CDR3 sequence (DNA): TGTGCCAGCAGACTACCGGGACACCCAAACACTGAAGCTTTCTTT. Its protein product is CASRLPGHPNTEAFF.

V is TRBV24-1 and J is TRBJ1-2, with D perhaps TRBD1 (6 bases). Trimming left V 4 bases short and J 4 bases short, with 15 bases between. The germline gives CDR1 KGHDR, CDR2 SFDVKD. The CDR3 runs 15 residues. The CDR3 coding sequence is TGTGCCACCAGTGAACCCGGGACACCATCCTATGGCTACACCTTC. Its translation: CATSEPGTPSYGYTF.

The sample holds one count of this clone. This sequence joins TRBV29-1 and TRBJ1-4; no clear D gene. The CDR3 is made up of 10 amino acids. The V end lost 6 bases, the J end lost 7 bases, and 6 bases lay between the germline ends. The germline CDR1 and CDR2 sequences are SQVTM and ANQGSEA. The CDR3 region is CSVLGEKLFF. The CDR3 DNA reads TGCAGCGTCCTCGGTGAAAAACTGTTTTTT.

The chain recombines TRBV5-6 with TRBJ1-1, with a weak D call TRBD1 (6 bases). CDR3 length equals 14 residues. The V gene's germline CDR1 is SGHDT and CDR2 YYEEEE. V lost 2 bases, J lost 2 bases, and 10 bases lay in between. CDR3: CASSFGRGNTEAFF. The CDR3 nucleotides are TGTGCCAGCAGCTTCGGCAGGGGAAACACTGAAGCTTTCTTT.

This clone was seen repeatedly, ten times or more. Other DNA sequences within the sample encode an identical CDR3. This chain links TRBV2 with TRBJ2-5; 12 nucleotides align to TRBD1. Losses at the gene ends were 8 bases for V and 5 bases for J; bases not matched to a gene: 9. The CDR3 is made up of 15 amino acids. Germline V gene sequence: CDR1 SNHLY, CDR2 FYNNEI. For the CDR3, the DNA is TGTGCCAGCCCCCGGGACAGGGGGCGCCGTGAGACCCAGTACTTC. Its translation: CASPRDRGRRETQYF.

The chain combines TRBV7-8 with TRBJ1-1; D is possibly TRBD1 (6 bases). Trimming pared 0 bases from V and 1 base from J, leaving 6 bases between. The CDR3 length is 14 residues. Germline CDR1 and CDR2: SGHVS and FQNEAQ. The CDR3 region has the DNA TGTGCCAGCAGCTTAGCCAGGGGGAACACTGAAGCTTTCTTT. Translated, it gives CASSLARGNTEAFF.